This T cell receptor (beta chain) was found in a study of siplizumab effects on memory and regulatory T cells. Study observations and caveats: Suppressive activity of Tregs proliferating in siplizumab cultures remained unconfirmed. Sequences below about 10^-5 frequency were poorly captured, limiting mapping of alloreactive clones. The study found that siplizumab significantly reduced alloreactive sequences traceable to unstimulated CD4+ memory cells.

Germline V lookup: CDR1 MNHEY, CDR2 SVGAGI. The V end lost 5 bases, the J end lost 4 bases, and 12 bases lay between the germline ends. The CDR3 loop spans 13 amino acids. Some clones are missing from TCRdb's copy, which holds only in-frame ones; the method was immunoSEQ multiplex PCR. The profile shows 55,000 to 70,000 clones, 80% to 95% of them singletons. Note on this clone: The antigen is not known.

The chain couples TRBV6-5 to TRBJ2-7; TRBD1 might be the D (5 bases). The sample consisted of CD8+ T cells sorted from blood. The sequence was collected from a human donor in good health. CDR3 sequence: CASSPIRGYEQYF. CDR3 bases: TGTGCCAGCAGTCCGATTAGGGGTTACGAGCAGTACTTC.